Listed below are T cell receptor beta chains from one sample, sequenced in a study of T-cell memory formation after mild COVID-19. One entry per CDR3 protein, called by TCRdb with MiXCR from the 5' RACE reads. Of some 150,000 distinct CDR3 sequences in the sample, roughly a quarter were seen once. The source material was PBMCs or a T cell subset sorted from them (not recorded which). The receptors were sampled from an adult woman who had mild COVID-19 (a few samples of this study predate the infection). Cell type and time point are not known. The CDR3 runs from the conserved cysteine through the conserved F or W.

J gene | V gene | CDR3 protein
TRBJ2-3 | TRBV9 | CASNEGLAGRDTQYF
TRBJ2-7 | TRBV20-1 | CSASRRGTYEQYF
TRBJ2-3 | TRBV9 | CASRGLAGDTQYF
TRBJ2-7 | TRBV2 | CASSAGAGGRRYEQYF
TRBJ2-3 | TRBV4-1 | CASSQARIPRSTDTQYF
TRBJ2-7 | TRBV29-1 | CSVEGTGTYEQYF
TRBJ1-3 | TRBV19 | CASSILFGDSGNTIYF
TRBJ1-1 | TRBV24-1 | CATSDPDRGTEAFF
TRBJ1-5 | TRBV5-1 | CASSLGGQHLGPQHF
TRBJ2-1 | TRBV6-2/TRBV6-3 | CASTDSNYNEQFF
TRBJ2-5 | TRBV7-9 | CASSLRSLLKPETQYF
TRBJ1-1 | TRBV7-6 | CASSEPDGNTEAFF
TRBJ1-2 | TRBV7-8 | CASSLDRVHYGYTF
TRBJ2-7 | TRBV3-1 | CASRPREHSYEQYF
TRBJ2-4 | TRBV15 | CATSLAAVAKNIQYF
TRBJ2-1 | TRBV7-8 | CASSFRVAGGEQFF
TRBJ2-1 | TRBV7-8 | CASSAANAEQFF
TRBJ2-3 | TRBV6-5 | CASSPSGRWTDTQYF
TRBJ2-7 | TRBV4-3 | CASSYSGTGESYEQYF
TRBJ2-7 | TRBV10-3 | CAVTGSTYEQYF
TRBJ1-1 | TRBV4-1 | CASSPASGDTEAFF
TRBJ2-3 | TRBV7-6 | CASSLGTSGSPDTQYF